The text below deals with one TCR beta chain. Its target is not known. V dropped 6 bases and J dropped 5 bases, with 19 bases sitting between them. The CDR3 runs to 15 residues. The germline CDR1 and CDR2 sequences are MNHNS and SASEGT. Profiled with immunoSEQ multiplex PCR; TCRdb holds only in-frame clones, not every one. This sample carries some 76,000 clones, around nine tenths of them seen once, and the ten largest clones take around 0.79%. This specimen comes from a study of OX40 agonist ivuxolimab in advanced cancers. Study observations and caveats: By week 6 at 0.1 to 3.0 mg/kg, blood CD4+ and CD8+ T cells had expanded clonally. CD8+ T cells (on average) carried more expanded clones than CD4+ T cells.

This receptor was obtained from an adult with an advanced solid tumor such as melanoma, head and neck, liver or kidney cancer. The source material was CD4+ or CD8+ T cells sorted from blood, sampled in a trial of the OX40 agonist ivuxolimab. This chain links TRBV6-1 with TRBJ1-1; the D gene is possibly TRBD1 (5 bases). CDR3 nucleotides: TGTGCCAGCAGCCCCGGGGGGGAGGGGCGAACTGAAGCTTTCTTT. This gives the protein CASSPGGEGRTEAFF.